This is a list of T cell receptor beta chains from one sample in a study of OX40 agonist ivuxolimab in advanced cancers. Profiling relied on immunoSEQ multiplex PCR, and the TCRdb table lists in-frame clones only, not all of them. The top ten clones hold over 3.5% of a sample with tens of thousands of clones, roughly nine tenths of them seen once. This specimen consisted of CD4+ or CD8+ T cells sorted from blood, obtained in a trial of the OX40 agonist ivuxolimab. Every receptor here comes from an adult with an advanced solid tumor such as melanoma, head and neck, liver or kidney cancer. The CDR3 runs from the conserved cysteine through the conserved F or W. The D gene is left open where the match is weak. Where a row states a size, it is once, few, many or the class of an expanded clone; other rows omit it.

>TRBV7-9|NA|TRBJ2-2|TRBD1
CASSTPDRGPNTGELFF
TGTGCCAGCAGTACTCCTGACAGGGGGCCGAACACCGGGGAGCTGTTTTTT
>TRBV28|NA|TRBJ2-3|TRBD2
CASSYSLFGTSGRSSTDTQYF
TGTGCCAGCAGTTACAGTCTCTTTGGGACTAGCGGGAGGAGTAGCACAGATACGCAGTATTTT
>TRBV7-2|NA|TRBJ2-7|TRBD2
CASSSGLAGTYEQYF
TGTGCCAGCAGCTCAGGACTAGCGGGAACCTACGAGCAGTACTTC
>TRBV4-1|once|TRBJ1-4|NA
CASSQDHVQGIGEKLFF
TGCGCCAGCAGCCAAGATCACGTACAGGGAATCGGGGAAAAACTGTTTTTT
>TRBV30|NA|TRBJ2-7|TRBD2
CACLGPLAGAYEQYF
TGTGCCTGCCTTGGGCCACTAGCGGGGGCCTACGAGCAGTACTTC
>TRBV7-6|once|TRBJ2-1|NA
CASSLVSNSYNEQFF
TGTGCCAGCAGCTTAGTGTCGAACTCCTACAATGAGCAGTTCTTC
>TRBV28|NA|TRBJ2-3|TRBD1
CASRTGYGTDTQYF
TGTGCCAGCCGGACAGGGTATGGCACAGATACGCAGTATTTT
>TRBV18|NA|TRBJ2-7|NA
CASSPVGLPPEQYF
TGTGCCAGCTCACCCGTAGGACTGCCGCCCGAGCAGTACTTC
>TRBV4-3|NA|TRBJ1-1|NA
CASSQDGQQNTEAFF
TGCGCCAGCAGCCAAGATGGCCAGCAGAACACTGAAGCTTTCTTT
>TRBV7-3|NA|TRBJ2-5|TRBD1
CASSKGQVSLETQYF
TGTGCCAGCAGCAAAGGACAGGTTTCTTTAGAGACCCAGTACTTC
>TRBV9|NA|TRBJ2-1|TRBD2
CASSVTGLAAYNEQFF
TGTGCCAGCAGCGTAACCGGACTAGCGGCCTACAATGAGCAGTTCTTC
>TRBV6-5|few|TRBJ1-1|NA
CASSYGAGAFF
TGTGCCAGCAGTTACGGGGCGGGAGCTTTCTTT
>TRBV27|NA|TRBJ2-7|NA
CASSFSADSYEQYF
TGTGCCAGCAGTTTTTCGGCCGACTCCTACGAGCAGTACTTC
>TRBV2|NA|TRBJ1-1|NA
CASSPGTMGTEAFF
TGTGCCAGCAGTCCCGGGACAATGGGCACTGAAGCTTTCTTT
>TRBV5-1|once|TRBJ1-1|NA
CASSYGGWTEAFF
TGCGCCAGCAGCTACGGGGGGTGGACTGAAGCTTTCTTT
>TRBV27|NA|TRBJ1-1|NA
CASSLGQMNTEAFF
TGTGCCAGCAGTTTAGGGCAGATGAACACTGAAGCTTTCTTT
>TRBV6-6|NA|TRBJ1-4|NA
CASSFVENEKLFF
TGTGCCAGCAGTTTCGTTGAGAATGAAAAACTGTTTTTT
>TRBV19|NA|TRBJ2-1|TRBD2
CASTAGVVYNEQFF
TGTGCCAGTACAGCGGGAGTGGTTTACAATGAGCAGTTCTTC
>TRBV4-1|NA|TRBJ2-1|NA
CASSQEPLGAQGANEQFF
TGCGCCAGCAGCCAAGAACCCCTAGGGGCTCAAGGGGCCAATGAGCAGTTCTTC
>TRBV11-2|NA|TRBJ2-5|TRBD1
CASSLVDRGFETQYF
TGTGCCAGCAGCTTAGTGGACAGGGGGTTCGAGACCCAGTACTTC
>TRBV7-6|NA|TRBJ1-1|TRBD1
CASSSWSGTVNTEAFF
TGTGCCAGCAGCTCCTGGTCCGGGACAGTGAACACTGAAGCTTTCTTT
>TRBV11-2|NA|TRBJ1-1|TRBD1
CASSTPDRGQAEAFF
TGTGCCAGCAGCACCCCGGACAGGGGGCAGGCTGAAGCTTTCTTT
>TRBV7-8|NA|TRBJ2-5|NA
CASSLGGRAKETQYF
TGTGCCAGCAGCTTAGGCGGTAGGGCCAAAGAGACCCAGTACTTC
>TRBV21-1|NA|TRBJ2-1|NA
CASSTTGNEQFF
TGTGCCAGCAGCACCACGGGCAATGAGCAGTTCTTC
>TRBV27|NA|TRBJ1-1|NA
CASSLEGPNTEAFF
TGTGCCAGCAGTTTGGAGGGGCCTAACACTGAAGCTTTCTTT
>TRBV4-1|NA|TRBJ2-2|TRBD1
CASSVHRGSNTGELFF
TGCGCCAGCAGCGTCCACAGGGGCTCTAACACCGGGGAGCTGTTTTTT
>TRBV6-1|NA|TRBJ2-7|NA
CASSEASLSYEQYF
TGTGCCAGCAGTGAAGCTTCGCTATCCTACGAGCAGTACTTC
>TRBV5-5|once|TRBJ1-6|NA
CASSLGPGRGSPLHF
TGTGCCAGCAGCTTGGGCCCGGGCCGAGGTTCACCCCTCCACTTT
>TRBV6-5|NA|TRBJ2-3|NA
CASSFTAGSTDTQYF
TGTGCCAGCAGTTTCACGGCGGGGAGCACAGATACGCAGTATTTT
>TRBV27|NA|TRBJ2-1|NA
CASSLSLDSWYNEQFF
TGTGCCAGCAGTTTATCCCTGGACAGCTGGTACAATGAGCAGTTCTTC
>TRBV4-1|NA|TRBJ2-2|NA
CASSRLSGELFF
TGCGCCAGCAGCCGTCTAAGCGGGGAGCTGTTTTTT
>TRBV9|NA|TRBJ2-1|NA
CASTGSGFDEQFF
TGTGCCAGCACCGGGAGCGGGTTCGATGAGCAGTTCTTC
>TRBV4-2|once|TRBJ1-4|NA
CASRQGSGKLFF
TGTGCCAGCCGGCAGGGCAGTGGAAAACTGTTTTTT
>TRBV9|NA|TRBJ1-6|TRBD1
CASSSGTGDSPLHF
TGTGCCAGCAGCAGCGGGACAGGGGATTCACCCCTCCACTTT
>TRBV27|NA|TRBJ2-5|TRBD1
CASTSLMGQGGETQYF
TGTGCCAGCACCTCACTCATGGGACAGGGTGGAGAGACCCAGTACTTC
>TRBV2|NA|TRBJ1-6|NA
CASSDEGSYSPLHF
TGTGCCAGCAGTGACGAGGGCAGTTATTCACCCCTCCACTTT
>TRBV19|NA|TRBJ2-3|NA
CASSIRGGLAAPPDTQYF
TGTGCCAGTAGTATCAGGGGGGGGCTAGCGGCCCCCCCAGATACGCAGTATTTT
>TRBV6-5|NA|TRBJ1-1|NA
CASTTGMAEAFF
TGTGCCAGCACAACGGGCATGGCTGAAGCTTTCTTT
>TRBV6-5|NA|TRBJ2-1|NA
CASSYHRDNEQFF
TGTGCCAGCAGTTACCACAGAGACAATGAGCAGTTCTTC
>TRBV10-2|NA|TRBJ2-1|NA
CASSDRDRGATEQFF
TGCGCCAGCAGCGACCGGGATCGCGGGGCCACTGAGCAGTTCTTC
>TRBV27|NA|TRBJ2-5|NA
CASSSKQTDQETQYF
TGTGCCAGCAGTTCTAAACAAACGGACCAAGAGACCCAGTACTTC
>TRBV30|once|TRBJ2-5|NA
CAWSGLYRETQYF
TGTGCCTGGAGTGGACTGTACCGAGAGACCCAGTACTTC
>TRBV9|NA|TRBJ1-1|TRBD1
CASSVAGTGVSEAFF
TGTGCCAGCAGCGTAGCGGGGACAGGGGTTTCTGAAGCTTTCTTT
>TRBV4-3|NA|TRBJ2-7|TRBD2
CASSQVGTSPYEQYF
TGCGCCAGCAGCCAAGTAGGGACTAGTCCCTACGAGCAGTACTTC
>TRBV2|NA|TRBJ1-5|NA
CASSESLEGRDYNQPQHF
TGTGCCAGCAGTGAAAGCCTTGAGGGCAGGGACTACAATCAGCCCCAGCATTTT
>TRBV11-2|NA|TRBJ2-5|TRBD1
CASSGQGYQETQYF
TGTGCCAGCAGTGGACAGGGGTACCAAGAGACCCAGTACTTC
>TRBV27|once|TRBJ2-2|TRBD1
CASSLQGAGELFF
TGTGCCAGCAGCCTACAGGGGGCCGGGGAGCTGTTTTTT
>TRBV28|NA|TRBJ2-1|NA
CASSLPRISYNEQFF
TGTGCCAGCAGTTTACCCCGGATAAGTTACAATGAGCAGTTCTTC
>TRBV2|NA|TRBJ2-5|NA
CASSEEDIMGRAETQYF
TGTGCCAGCAGTGAAGAGGATATAATGGGTAGGGCAGAGACCCAGTACTTC
>TRBV7-8|NA|TRBJ2-3|NA
CASSLVSRGVTDTQYF
TGTGCCAGCAGCTTAGTGTCCAGGGGGGTCACAGATACGCAGTATTTT
>TRBV6-4|NA|TRBJ2-3|TRBD2
CASSDSGGATDTQYF
TGTGCCAGCAGTGATAGCGGGGGGGCCACAGATACGCAGTATTTT
>TRBV6-5|once|TRBJ1-6|NA
CASSYSALGSPLHF
TGTGCCAGCAGTTACTCAGCGTTAGGTTCACCCCTCCACTTT
>TRBV9|NA|TRBJ2-3|TRBD2
CASSVEGAGGPPDTQYF
TGTGCCAGCAGCGTAGAGGGAGCGGGAGGGCCGCCAGATACGCAGTATTTT
>TRBV6-1|NA|TRBJ1-2|NA
CASSMEEGLPYGYTF
TGTGCCAGCAGTATGGAGGAGGGCCTTCCTTATGGCTACACCTTC
>TRBV15|NA|TRBJ2-7|TRBD1
CATSRDDRGFYEQYF
TGTGCCACCAGCAGAGATGACAGGGGCTTCTACGAGCAGTACTTC
>TRBV27|NA|TRBJ2-3|TRBD2
CASSLSTSGASTDTQYF
TGTGCCAGCAGTTTATCAACTAGCGGGGCGAGCACAGATACGCAGTATTTT
>TRBV30|NA|TRBJ2-1|NA
CAWSLDASGSEQFF
TGTGCCTGGAGTCTCGACGCGTCAGGGAGTGAGCAGTTCTTC
>TRBV6-1|NA|TRBJ2-6|NA
CASSQRGDGANVLTF
TGTGCCAGCAGTCAACGTGGGGATGGGGCCAACGTCCTGACTTTC